This is a list of T cell receptor beta chains from one sample in a study of blood T cell repertoires in COVID-19. Sequencing was performed with immunoSEQ multiplex PCR; in TCRdb, only in-frame clones are kept and a portion is missing. The sample records a few hundred thousand clones, about 90% being singletons. The sequenced sample was PBMCs or T cells enriched from blood (not recorded which). The source is a human donor in a cohort exposed to, infected with or recovered from COVID-19 (not recorded which). The donor label of this sample is uncertain. The CDR3 runs from the conserved cysteine through the conserved F or W. A D gene is named only where the DNA matches it firmly. Expanded clones are given a class, and other clones once, few, many or no size at all.

>-|TRBJ1-1|TRBV20-1|few
CSARGNTEAFF
TGCAGTGCCAGGGGGAACACTGAAGCTTTCTTT
>TRBD2|TRBJ2-1|TRBV19|once
CASSPGGSSYNEQFF
TGTGCCAGTAGCCCGGGGGGAAGCTCCTACAATGAGCAGTTCTTC
>TRBD1|TRBJ2-7|TRBV5-6|-
CASRLAGTGSYEQYF
TGTGCCAGCAGACTGGCCGGGACAGGGTCCTACGAGCAGTACTTC
>-|TRBJ1-6|TRBV2|-
CASNPTNSPLHF
TGTGCCAGCAACCCCACAAATTCACCCCTCCACTTT
>TRBD2|TRBJ2-1|TRBV7-9|-
CASSPPGLAGDEQFF
TGTGCCAGCAGCCCCCCGGGACTAGCGGGCGATGAGCAGTTCTTC
>TRBD1|TRBJ2-3|TRBV5-1|-
CASSPGQGASTDTQYF
TGCGCCAGCTCCCCGGGACAGGGGGCCAGCACAGATACGCAGTATTTT
>-|TRBJ2-7|TRBV12-3/TRBV12-4|-
CASSLTSYEQYF
TGTGCCAGCAGTTTGACTAGTTACGAGCAGTACTTC
>TRBD2|TRBJ2-7|TRBV4-3|-
CASSPWGGDAGRFHEQYF
TGCGCCAGCAGCCCCTGGGGAGGGGACGCGGGCCGGTTCCACGAGCAGTACTTC
>TRBD2|TRBJ2-7|TRBV4-1|-
CASSQAVTSGGYEQYF
TGCGCCAGCAGCCAAGCCGTTACTAGCGGGGGCTACGAGCAGTACTTC
>-|TRBJ2-2|TRBV30|once
CAWTRRRDSNTGELFF
TGTGCCTGGACCCGGAGGAGGGACTCGAACACCGGGGAGCTGTTTTTT
>-|TRBJ1-1|TRBV4-3|-
CASSQSFSRVRTEAFF
TGCGCCAGCAGCCAATCGTTTTCACGGGTGAGGACTGAAGCTTTCTTT
>-|TRBJ2-5|TRBV2|-
CASRTGTQQETQYF
TGTGCCAGCAGGACCGGGACTCAGCAAGAGACCCAGTACTTC
>-|TRBJ2-7|TRBV6-5|-
CASSYGEQGFHEQYF
TGTGCCAGCAGTTACGGAGAACAGGGATTCCACGAGCAGTACTTC